This T cell receptor beta chain was obtained from a study of T cell responses to AZD1222 COVID-19 vaccine. This CDR3 contains 12 residues. Trimming removed 2 bases at V and 7 bases at J, with 3 bases between. Remarks on this clone: The antigen remains unidentified.

Repertoires were generated with immunoSEQ multiplex PCR, while TCRdb's copy carries only in-frame clones and drops some. This sample has 150,000 to 250,000 clones, with approximately 93% found just once. Whole-study results and caveats: At baseline, just a handful of AZD1222 recipients tested seropositive. Repertoire sampling happened only post peak T cell response. Donors skewed white British and female; clonal diversity was possibly underestimated.

Second doses at about 4 or about 12 weeks were pooled. The clonotype was recovered from an adult who received the AZD1222 COVID-19 vaccine. This specimen consisted of peripheral blood, obtained 28 days after the second AZD1222 dose. The chain links TRBV12-3 or TRBV12-4 to TRBJ1-6, with D unclear. The CDR3 loop is CASSLPNSPLHF. The DNA for the CDR3 is TGTGCCAGCAGTTTACCCAATTCACCCCTCCACTTT.